Each of the 17 T cell receptor beta chains below was sequenced from the same sample in a study of Ad26.COV2.S vaccination and SARS-CoV-2 variants. The treatment is: 19 received Ad26.COV2.S at low or high dose, single or two shots; about 5 received placebo; per-sample allocation not given. The samples date from day 63 after the first vaccine or placebo injection. Assay used: immunoSEQ multiplex PCR; TCRdb lists only in-frame clones, some missing. Of about 390,000 clones listed, roughly 90% are singletons. The sample consisted of peripheral blood, taken in a trial of Ad26.COV2.S vaccine versus placebo. Receptors originate from a person between 18 and 65 years old who received the Ad26.COV2.S COVID-19 vaccine or a placebo.

The CDR3 loop reads CASSYGQAYEQYF. CDR3 coding DNA: TGTGCCAGCAGTTATGGACAGGCTTACGAGCAGTACTTC. The chain is built from TRBV11-2 and TRBJ2-7, with TRBD1 matching 7 bases. CDR1 is SGHAT, CDR2 FQNNGV, per germline. The CDR3 totals 13 residues. V shed 6 bases and J 4 bases; nucleotides not matched to a gene: 6.

The chain employs TRBV12-3 or TRBV12-4 and TRBJ1-3; 7 bases are a match to TRBD1. The V segment lost 6 bases and the J segment 9 bases; nucleotides outside the gene matches: 8. CDR3 length: 13 amino acids. CDR3 sequence (DNA): TGTGCCAGCAGACCCCAACAGGGGATCACCATATATTTT. Translated, it gives CASRPQQGITIYF.

The chain has TRBV5-4 and TRBJ1-1; D is undetermined. The CDR3 consists of 13 residues. Trimming stripped 3 bases from V and 11 bases from J, with 17 bases between. Germline assignment: CDR1 SGHNT and CDR2 YYREEE (reference sequence). The CDR3 loop reads CASSWEVEGRAFF. The CDR3 DNA follows: TGTGCCAGCAGCTGGGAAGTGGAGGGTCGGGCTTTCTTT.

A remark on this clone: Other nucleotide sequences in the sample specify the same CDR3. The chain is built from TRBV12-3 or TRBV12-4 and TRBJ2-3; D is unresolved. CDR3 length: 11 residues. Trimming left V 6 bases short and J 2 bases short, with 3 bases between. The CDR3 region is CASSFTDTQYF. The CDR3, as DNA: TGTGCCAGCAGCTTCACAGATACGCAGTATTTT.

V usage is TRBV6-1 and J usage is TRBJ1-1; 7 bases are a match to TRBD1. The ends lost 2 bases at V and 6 bases at J; junction bases unmatched: 15. The CDR3 is made up of 17 amino acids. The germline gives CDR1 MNHNS, CDR2 SASEGT. The CDR3 sequence is CASSESVLTGSGAEAFF. CDR3 coding DNA: TGTGCCAGCAGTGAATCGGTCCTGACAGGGTCCGGCGCTGAAGCTTTCTTT.

This clone has a single count. The CDR3 coding sequence is TGTGCCAGCAGCCCCGGGACAGGGAACTATGGCTACACCTTC. Protein product: CASSPGTGNYGYTF. This chain connects TRBV11-2 to TRBJ1-2; 9 bases align to TRBD1. Germline V CDR1 and CDR2: SGHAT, FQNNGV. Trimming cost V 5 bases and J 2 bases; bases outside gene matches: 3. The CDR3 covers 14 residues.

The J gene is TRBJ2-1, the V gene TRBV24-1, with D tentatively TRBD2 (5 bases). The length of the CDR3 is 15 residues. Trimming took off 1 base at V and 6 bases at J, with 12 bases between the two ends. The germline gives CDR1 KGHDR, CDR2 SFDVKD. The CDR3 DNA is TGTGCCACCAGTGATTTACGCGGGTCCCTCAATGAGCAGTTCTTC. This codes for CATSDLRGSLNEQFF.

V gene TRBV7-9 combines with J gene TRBJ2-5; 9 bases fit TRBD1. Germline V gene data show CDR1 as SEHNR and CDR2 as FQNEAQ (reference sequence). The CDR3 sequence is 16 residues long. J lost 5 bases, V lost 4 bases, and 11 bases had no gene match. This CDR3 is CASSSSPGQGYETQYF. Here the CDR3 DNA reads TGTGCCAGCAGCTCTAGCCCGGGACAGGGATACGAGACCCAGTACTTC.

This sequence joins TRBV27 and TRBJ2-5, with 7 positions matching TRBD2. In germline, CDR1 is MNHEY, CDR2 SMNVEV (reference sequence). With V trimmed by 7 bases and J by 2 bases, 4 bases remained unmatched. This CDR3 contains 13 residues. The CDR3 region is CASTGGGQETQYF. The CDR3 DNA reads TGTGCCAGCACGGGGGGAGGACAAGAGACCCAGTACTTC.

V and J are TRBV4-3 and TRBJ2-5, with D possibly being TRBD2 (6 bases). Germline-derived CDR1 and CDR2 are LGHNA and YSLEER. V was clipped by 0 bases and J by 5 bases, with 13 bases between them. This CDR3 is 15 amino acids long. In DNA form, the CDR3 reads TGCGCCAGCAGCCAAGAGTCTCGGGGGTGGGAGACCCAGTACTTC. This translates into CASSQESRGWETQYF.

J is TRBJ1-4 and V is TRBV19; D is possibly TRBD1 (5 bases). The CDR3 consists of 15 residues. V was shortened by 4 bases and J by 3 bases, with 12 bases between the two germline ends. CDR1 and CDR2 from the germline V gene are LNHDA and SQIVND (reference sequence). The CDR3 DNA reads as TGTGCCAGTAGTACCCGACGGGGACCTAATGAAAAACTGTTTTTT. Protein sequence: CASSTRRGPNEKLFF.

This sequence joins TRBV4-1 and TRBJ2-3; TRBD1 is a possible D gene (5 bases). The CDR3 contains 14 residues. V was shortened by 1 base and J by 2 bases, with 7 bases between the two germline ends. Germline CDR1 reads MGHRA; CDR2 reads YSYEKL. Here the CDR3 DNA reads TGCGCCAGCAGCCAAGTGGACATCACAGATACGCAGTATTTT. It translates to CASSQVDITDTQYF.

The genes are TRBV5-1 and TRBJ1-1, with 9 bases fitting TRBD1. Per the germline V gene, CDR1 is SGHRS and CDR2 is YFSETQ. Trimming took 3 bases from V and 1 from J; bases not matched to a gene: 7. The length of the CDR3 is 16 residues. CDR3 in amino acids: CASSYTGGQGNTEAFF. For the CDR3, the DNA is TGCGCCAGCAGCTATACAGGGGGCCAGGGGAACACTGAAGCTTTCTTT.

This chain uses TRBV19 with TRBJ1-1; D gene ambiguous. Between the trimmed V and J ends, which lost 1 base and 4 bases, there was a span of 7 bases. Germline V gene sequence: CDR1 LNHDA, CDR2 SQIVND (reference sequence). This CDR3 is 13 amino acids long. This chain's CDR3 is CASSIVGPTEAFF. In nucleotides, the CDR3 is TGTGCCAGTAGTATAGTTGGGCCCACTGAAGCTTTCTTT.

The chain joins TRBV19 to TRBJ1-2; 8 nucleotides align to TRBD1. The CDR3 spans 16 residues. Germline CDR1 and CDR2: LNHDA and SQIVND (reference sequence). V trimming: 4 bases; J trimming: 4 bases; junction bases outside the gene matches: 11. Here the CDR3 DNA reads TGTGCCAGTAGTACGAACCCAGGGGGCGCGGGCTATGGCTACACCTTC. Its protein product is CASSTNPGGAGYGYTF.

The V call is TRBV4-1, the J call TRBJ2-2; weak D call: TRBD2 (5 bases). Germline V CDR1 and CDR2: MGHRA, YSYEKL. V was pared by 2 bases and J by 8 bases, with 15 bases between. The CDR3 has 15 amino acids. The CDR3 coding sequence is TGCGCCAGCAGCCAACACGGATCGGGCGGGGGGGAGCTGTTTTTT. Translating it yields CASSQHGSGGGELFF.

The rearrangement uses TRBV5-4 and TRBJ2-3; TRBD2 matches 8 bases. Germline V CDR1 and CDR2: SGHNT, YYREEE (reference sequence). J gave up 6 bases and V 3 bases, and 15 bases lay outside the gene matches. The CDR3 has 17 amino acids. The CDR3 DNA follows: TGTGCCAGCAGCTGGGGTCCTCTAGCGGGTTCCGCGGATACGCAGTATTTT. Its protein is CASSWGPLAGSADTQYF.